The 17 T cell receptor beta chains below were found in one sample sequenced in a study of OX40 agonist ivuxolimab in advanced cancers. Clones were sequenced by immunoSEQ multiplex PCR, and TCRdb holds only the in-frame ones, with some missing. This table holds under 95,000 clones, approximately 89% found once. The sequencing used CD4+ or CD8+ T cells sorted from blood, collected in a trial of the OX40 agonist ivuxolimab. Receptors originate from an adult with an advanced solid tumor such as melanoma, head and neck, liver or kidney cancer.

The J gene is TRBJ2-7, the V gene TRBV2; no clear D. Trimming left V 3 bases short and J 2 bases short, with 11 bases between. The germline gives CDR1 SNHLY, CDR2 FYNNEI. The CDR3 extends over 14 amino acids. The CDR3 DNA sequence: TGTGCCAGCAGTGAGGCACGACCTCCCTACGAGCAGTACTTC. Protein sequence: CASSEARPPYEQYF.

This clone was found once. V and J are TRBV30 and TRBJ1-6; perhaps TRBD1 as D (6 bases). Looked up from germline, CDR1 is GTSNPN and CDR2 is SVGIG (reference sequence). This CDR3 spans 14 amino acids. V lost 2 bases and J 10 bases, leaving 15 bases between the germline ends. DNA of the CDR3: TGTGCCTGGAGTCGGGCAGGGGAAAGCTCACCCCTCCACTTT. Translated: CAWSRAGESSPLHF.

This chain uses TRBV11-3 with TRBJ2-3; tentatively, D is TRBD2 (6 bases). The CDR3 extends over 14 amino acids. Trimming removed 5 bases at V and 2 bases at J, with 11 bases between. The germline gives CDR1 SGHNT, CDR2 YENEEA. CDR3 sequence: CASSGGSLTDTQYF. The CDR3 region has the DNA TGTGCCAGCAGCGGGGGGAGCCTCACAGATACGCAGTATTTT. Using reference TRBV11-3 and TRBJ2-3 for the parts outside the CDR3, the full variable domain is EAGVVQSPRYKIIEKKQPVAFWCNPISGHNTLYWYLQNLGQGPELLIRYENEEAVDDSQLPKDRFSAERLKGVDSTLKIQPAELGDSAVYLCASSGGSLTDTQYFGPGTRLTVL.

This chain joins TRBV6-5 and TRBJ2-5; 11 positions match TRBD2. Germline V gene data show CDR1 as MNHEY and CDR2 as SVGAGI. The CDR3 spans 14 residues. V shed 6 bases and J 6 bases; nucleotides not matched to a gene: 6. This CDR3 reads CASRDSGGAKTQYF. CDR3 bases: TGTGCCAGCAGAGATAGCGGGGGGGCGAAGACCCAGTACTTC.

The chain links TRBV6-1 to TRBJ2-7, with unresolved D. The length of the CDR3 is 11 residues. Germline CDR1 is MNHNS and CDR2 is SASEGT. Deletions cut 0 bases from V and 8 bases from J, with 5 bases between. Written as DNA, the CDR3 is TGTGCCAGCAGTGAAGCGGCCAAGCAGTACTTC. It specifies CASSEAAKQYF.

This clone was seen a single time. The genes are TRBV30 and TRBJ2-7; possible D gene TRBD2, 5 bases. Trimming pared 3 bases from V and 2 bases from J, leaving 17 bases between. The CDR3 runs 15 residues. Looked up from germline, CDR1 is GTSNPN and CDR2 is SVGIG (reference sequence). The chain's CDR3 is CAWSGEYVAPYEQYF. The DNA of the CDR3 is TGTGCCTGGAGCGGGGAATACGTGGCTCCCTACGAGCAGTACTTC.

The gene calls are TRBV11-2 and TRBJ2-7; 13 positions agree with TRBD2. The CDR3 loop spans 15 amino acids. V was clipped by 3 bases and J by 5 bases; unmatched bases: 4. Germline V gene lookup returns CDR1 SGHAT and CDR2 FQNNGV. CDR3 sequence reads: CASSLRLAGGHEQYF. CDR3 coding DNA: TGTGCCAGCAGCTTGAGACTAGCGGGAGGCCACGAGCAGTACTTC.

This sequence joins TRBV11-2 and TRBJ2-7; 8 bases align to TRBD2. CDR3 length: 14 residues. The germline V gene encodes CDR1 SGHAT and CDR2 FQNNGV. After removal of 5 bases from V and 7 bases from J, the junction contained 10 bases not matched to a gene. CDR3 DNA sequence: TGTGCCAGCAGCCCGGGAGGGGGGAGTATAGAGCAGTACTTC. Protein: CASSPGGGSIEQYF.

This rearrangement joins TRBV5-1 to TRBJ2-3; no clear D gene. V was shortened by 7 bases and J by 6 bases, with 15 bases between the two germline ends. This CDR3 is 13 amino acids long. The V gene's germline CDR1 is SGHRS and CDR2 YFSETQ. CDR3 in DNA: TGCGCCAGCGGCCGCGGATCAACGGATACGCAGTATTTT. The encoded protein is CASGRGSTDTQYF.

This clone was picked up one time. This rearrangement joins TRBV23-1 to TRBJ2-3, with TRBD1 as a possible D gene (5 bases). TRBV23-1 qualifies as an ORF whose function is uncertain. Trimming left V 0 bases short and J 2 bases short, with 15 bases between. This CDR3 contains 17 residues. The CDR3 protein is CASSQSVQGPVTDTQYF. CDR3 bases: TGCGCCAGCAGTCAATCAGTTCAGGGCCCCGTCACAGATACGCAGTATTTT.

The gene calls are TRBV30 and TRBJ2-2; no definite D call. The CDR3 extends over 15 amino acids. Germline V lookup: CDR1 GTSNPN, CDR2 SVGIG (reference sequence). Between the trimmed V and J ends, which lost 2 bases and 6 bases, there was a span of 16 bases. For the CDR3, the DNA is TGTGCCTGGAGTACCCCGGGCCCTGGGGCCGGGGAGCTGTTTTTT. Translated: CAWSTPGPGAGELFF.

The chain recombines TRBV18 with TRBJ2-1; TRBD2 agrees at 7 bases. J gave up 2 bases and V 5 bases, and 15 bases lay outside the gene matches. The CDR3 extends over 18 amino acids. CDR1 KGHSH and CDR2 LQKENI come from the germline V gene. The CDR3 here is CASSSAGGSSSPYNEQFF. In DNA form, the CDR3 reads TGTGCCAGCTCATCAGCGGGCGGGAGTTCATCTCCCTACAATGAGCAGTTCTTC.

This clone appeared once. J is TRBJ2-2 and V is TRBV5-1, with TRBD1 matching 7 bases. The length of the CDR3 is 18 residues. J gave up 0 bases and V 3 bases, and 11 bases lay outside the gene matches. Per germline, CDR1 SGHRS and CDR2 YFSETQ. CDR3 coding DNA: TGCGCCAGCAGCTCGGGATTTCTAGGGGGCTCGAACACCGGGGAGCTGTTTTTT. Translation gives CASSSGFLGGSNTGELFF.

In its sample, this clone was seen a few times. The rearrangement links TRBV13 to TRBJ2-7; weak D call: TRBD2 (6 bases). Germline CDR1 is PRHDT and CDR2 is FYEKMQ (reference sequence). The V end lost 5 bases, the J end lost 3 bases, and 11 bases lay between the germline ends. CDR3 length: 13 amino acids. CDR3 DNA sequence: TGTGCCAGCAGCGTACTAGCTAGCTACGAGCAGTACTTC. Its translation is CASSVLASYEQYF.

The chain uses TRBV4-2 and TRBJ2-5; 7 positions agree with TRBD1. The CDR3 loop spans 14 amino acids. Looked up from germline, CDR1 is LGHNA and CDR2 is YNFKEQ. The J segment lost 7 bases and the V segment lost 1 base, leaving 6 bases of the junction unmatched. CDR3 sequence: CASSQGQGEGTQYF. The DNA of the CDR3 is TGTGCCAGCAGCCAAGGACAGGGTGAGGGGACCCAGTACTTC.

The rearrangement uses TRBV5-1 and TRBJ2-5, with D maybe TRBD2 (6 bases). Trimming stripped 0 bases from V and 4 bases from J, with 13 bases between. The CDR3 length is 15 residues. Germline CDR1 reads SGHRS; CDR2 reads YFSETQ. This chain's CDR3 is CASSLVGGGGETQYF. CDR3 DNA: TGCGCCAGCAGCTTGGTGGGAGGCGGCGGAGAGACCCAGTACTTC.

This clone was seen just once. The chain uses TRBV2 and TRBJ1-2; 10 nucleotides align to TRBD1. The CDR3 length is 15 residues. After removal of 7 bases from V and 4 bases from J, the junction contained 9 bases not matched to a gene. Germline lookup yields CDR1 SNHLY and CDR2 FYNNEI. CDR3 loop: CASTDGTGEIYGYTF. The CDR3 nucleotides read TGTGCCAGCACCGACGGGACAGGGGAAATCTATGGCTACACCTTC. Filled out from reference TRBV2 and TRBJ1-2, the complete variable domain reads EPEVTQTPSHQVTQMGQEVILRCVPISNHLYFYWYRQILGQKVEFLVSFYNNEISEKSEIFDDQFSVERPDGSNFTLKIRSTKLEDSAMYFCASTDGTGEIYGYTFGSGTRLTVV.